The present T cell receptor (beta chain) was sequenced within a study of neurological immune-mediated disorders. V dropped 3 bases and J dropped 4 bases, with 10 bases sitting between them. The CDR3 spans 14 residues. This clonotype was counted ten times or more. Its target is unknown. Study observations and caveats: The multiple sclerosis repertoire cluster lacked an association with any feature, whether clinical or MRI.

TCRdb reanalysed the 5' RACE reads using MiXCR and keeps one entry per CDR3 protein. The data show under 75,000 distinct CDR3 sequences, approximately 3.3% seen once. The clonotype was recovered from a woman aged 45 to 65 with multiple sclerosis. V usage is TRBV12-3 or TRBV12-4 and J usage is TRBJ1-5; D call uncertain. The sequencing input was PBMCs. Written as DNA, the CDR3 is TGTGCCAGCAGTTTGGGTATGGATAATCAGCCCCAGCATTTT. Translated, it gives CASSLGMDNQPQHF.